These 21 T cell receptor beta chains were sequenced from one sample in a study of cytomegalovirus exposure and HLA in healthy donors. The PCR ran on 60 Vbeta and 13 Jbeta primers. The repertoire was sequenced with immunoSEQ multiplex PCR; TCRdb's copy has only in-frame clones and lacks some. The profile shows approximately 110,000 clones, roughly 74% of them singletons. Sequencing input: PBMCs. Every receptor here comes from a woman aged 45-59 years in good health and CMV-seropositive.

V gene TRBV9 combines with J gene TRBJ2-7; 7 bases are shared with TRBD2. Germline CDR1 and CDR2: SGDLS and YYNGEE. The CDR3 is 13 residues long. V lost 4 bases and J lost 5; bases outside the gene matches: 6. The CDR3 sequence is CASSFLTSDEQYF. Here the CDR3 DNA reads TGTGCCAGCAGCTTCCTAACTAGCGACGAGCAGTACTTC.

The J gene is TRBJ1-5, the V gene TRBV5-1, with a possible D match to TRBD1 (6 bases). The germline gives CDR1 SGHRS, CDR2 YFSETQ. Trimming pared 4 bases from V and 2 bases from J, leaving 10 bases between. This CDR3 comprises 14 residues. Written as DNA, the CDR3 is TGCGCCAGCAGCCCGGACAGCCGCAATCAGCCCCAGCATTTT. It codes for CASSPDSRNQPQHF.

The CDR3: CASSSRQGDTQYF. For the CDR3, the DNA is TGTGCCAGCAGCTCTAGACAGGGAGATACGCAGTATTTT. The rearrangement joins TRBV7-9 to TRBJ2-3; 7 positions match TRBD1. The germline gives CDR1 SEHNR, CDR2 FQNEAQ (reference sequence). The V segment lost 4 bases and the J segment 5 bases; nucleotides outside the gene matches: 3. The length of the CDR3 is 13 residues.

The gene calls are TRBV7-9 and TRBJ1-4; 9 nucleotides line up with TRBD1. Germline V gives CDR1 SEHNR, CDR2 FQNEAQ (reference sequence). J was trimmed by 7 bases and V by 5 bases; bases with no gene match: 2. The CDR3 runs 13 residues. The CDR3 nucleotides read TGTGCCAGCAGCGCGGGACAGGGTGAAAAACTGTTTTTT. As protein: CASSAGQGEKLFF.

The chain links TRBV21-1 to TRBJ2-5; TRBD2, the table's D call, was not compared with the DNA. TRBV21-1 is a documented pseudogene. This CDR3 is 15 amino acids long. The CDR3, as DNA: TGTGCCAGCAGGGGACTAGCGGGGGGGCTTGAGACCCAGTACTTC. Its protein product is CASRGLAGGLETQYF.

This clone was observed once. The V call is TRBV4-3, the J call TRBJ2-3; D call uncertain. Trimming pared 2 bases from V and 1 base from J, leaving 10 bases between. This CDR3 comprises 15 residues. From germline, CDR1 is LGHNA and CDR2 YSLEER. CDR3 region: CASSQYQSGTDTQYF. CDR3 coding DNA: TGCGCCAGCAGCCAATACCAAAGCGGCACAGATACGCAGTATTTT.

This sequence joins TRBV29-1 and TRBJ2-7, with D hard to call. Germline assignment: CDR1 SQVTM and CDR2 ANQGSEA. With 4 bases removed from V and 0 bases from J, the gap between germline ends came to 13 bases. The CDR3 loop spans 14 amino acids. CDR3 nucleotides: TGCAGCGTTGTAACAGCCTTGAACTCCTACGAGCAGTACTTC. Encoded protein: CSVVTALNSYEQYF.

Many counts were recorded for this clone. The V call is TRBV6-6, the J call TRBJ1-3; D is undetermined. The CDR3 totals 14 residues. Germline lookup yields CDR1 MNHNY and CDR2 SVGAGI (reference sequence). V lost 4 bases to trimming and J lost 0 bases, with 7 bases between them. Here the CDR3 reads CASSSSYSGNTIYF. As DNA, the CDR3 is TGTGCCAGCAGTTCTTCTTACTCTGGAAACACCATATATTTT.

The rearrangement uses TRBV2 and TRBJ1-4; TRBD1 aligns across 8 bases. V was clipped by 9 bases and J by 10 bases; unmatched bases: 7. From germline, CDR1 is SNHLY and CDR2 FYNNEI. The CDR3 is made up of 12 amino acids. The DNA of the CDR3 is TGTGCCAGTCAGGGGGCTTTACGAAAACTGTTTTTT. Protein product: CASQGALRKLFF.

The chain joins TRBV11-2 to TRBJ2-1; TRBD1 is a possible D gene (5 bases). V lost 1 base, J lost 7 bases, and 11 bases lay in between. Germline V gene sequence: CDR1 SGHAT, CDR2 FQNNGV. The CDR3 sequence is 14 residues long. CDR3 nucleotides: TGTGCCAGCAGCTTAGGGACACTGTTAAATGAGCAGTTCTTC. Protein product: CASSLGTLLNEQFF.

The genes are TRBV10-2 and TRBJ2-7; 10 nucleotides line up with TRBD1. The CDR3 is 14 amino acids. J gave up 5 bases and V 4 bases, and 5 bases lay outside the gene matches. Per germline, CDR1 WSHSY and CDR2 SAAADI. Here the CDR3 reads CASSGQGAINEQYF. DNA for the CDR3: TGCGCCAGCAGTGGACAGGGGGCGATCAACGAGCAGTACTTC.

This clone occurred a few times. The chain couples TRBV13 to TRBJ2-3, with D possibly matching TRBD2 (5 bases). CDR1 and CDR2 (germline): PRHDT, FYEKMQ (reference sequence). V lost 4 bases to trimming and J lost 2 bases, with 13 bases between them. The CDR3 spans 15 residues. The CDR3 bases are TGTGCCAGCAGCTCAAGAGCGGAACCCACAGATACGCAGTATTTT. Encoded protein: CASSSRAEPTDTQYF.

This clone has a handful of counts. This chain links TRBV6-1 with TRBJ1-4, with TRBD1 matching 7 bases. Germline lookup yields CDR1 MNHNS and CDR2 SASEGT. CDR3 size: 14 residues. Germline trimming cut 6 bases from V and 3 bases from J; bases unmatched to any gene: 4. The CDR3 bases are TGTGCCAGCAGCGACAGGGTTTCTAATGAAAAACTGTTTTTT. This gives the protein CASSDRVSNEKLFF.

The genes are TRBV7-7 and TRBJ2-5, with TRBD2 as a possible D gene (6 bases). CDR3 length: 13 residues. Germline loops: CDR1 SSHAT, CDR2 FNYEAQ (reference sequence). Trimming cost V 5 bases and J 1 base, with 8 bases left between them. DNA of the CDR3: TGTGCCAGCAGCCGGGACTTCCAAGAGACCCAGTACTTC. Amino acid sequence: CASSRDFQETQYF.

A few counts support this clone. The CDR3 DNA reads as TGCGCCAGCAGCCAAGAAGCACCCCCAGGGACAGATACGCAGTATTTT. Translation: CASSQEAPPGTDTQYF. This sequence joins TRBV4-3 and TRBJ2-3; tentative D call: TRBD1 (5 bases). Germline CDR1 reads LGHNA; CDR2 reads YSLEER. The CDR3 length is 16 residues. V lost 0 bases and J lost 3, with 13 bases in between.

The J gene is TRBJ2-7, the V gene TRBV9; 9 nucleotides match TRBD1. Unmatched junction bases numbered 16, after V lost 10 bases and J lost 5 bases. Germline V lookup: CDR1 SGDLS, CDR2 YYNGEE. This CDR3 is 15 amino acids long. CDR3 sequence (DNA): TGTGCCCAGGTCGACGTGGGGGACAGGGTCCACGAGCAGTACTTC. Translation gives CAQVDVGDRVHEQYF.

The chain is built from TRBV18 and TRBJ2-5; 7 positions match TRBD1. Germline assignment: CDR1 KGHSH and CDR2 LQKENI. The V gene end was trimmed by 1 base and the J gene end by 2 bases; junction bases not matched to a gene: 7. This CDR3 is 16 amino acids long. In DNA, the CDR3 is TGTGCCAGCTCACCACAGGGGGCCAGCAGGCAAGAGACCCAGTACTTC. Its translation: CASSPQGASRQETQYF.

This clone was detected only a few times. The chain links TRBV5-4 to TRBJ2-2; tentative D call: TRBD1 (7 bases). CDR3 length: 18 residues. V was trimmed by 4 bases and J by 1 base, leaving 20 bases between them. In germline, CDR1 is SGHNT, CDR2 YYREEE (reference sequence). CDR3 DNA: TGTGCCAGCAGCGCTTTGATGGGTCAGGGGGGGAACACCGGGGAGCTGTTTTTT. Its translation: CASSALMGQGGNTGELFF.

The V gene is TRBV18, the J gene TRBJ1-5; possibly TRBD1 for D (5 bases). V dropped 2 bases and J dropped 9 bases, with 14 bases sitting between them. Germline CDR1 KGHSH, CDR2 LQKENI. The CDR3 runs to 14 residues. The CDR3 nucleotides are TGTGCCAGCTCACCAGGGCAGCAGGGTCCGCCCCAGCATTTT. Translating it yields CASSPGQQGPPQHF.

The J gene is TRBJ2-7, the V gene TRBV28, with TRBD2 as a possible D gene (5 bases). From germline, CDR1 is MDHEN and CDR2 SYDVKM. V lost 2 bases to trimming and J lost 6 bases, with 11 bases between them. The CDR3 runs to 13 residues. The CDR3 DNA follows: TGTGCCAGCAGTTTACCTAGCCAAGGCGAGCAGTACTTC. Residues: CASSLPSQGEQYF.

V gene TRBV6-4 combines with J gene TRBJ1-5; D unclear. CDR1 and CDR2 from the germline V gene are MRHNA and SNTAGT. This CDR3 is 17 amino acids long. V shed 3 bases and J shed 0 bases, with 15 bases lying between them. The CDR3 reads CASSEVEGRNSNQPQHF. CDR3 sequence (DNA): TGTGCCAGCAGTGAAGTTGAGGGTCGGAATAGCAATCAGCCCCAGCATTTT.